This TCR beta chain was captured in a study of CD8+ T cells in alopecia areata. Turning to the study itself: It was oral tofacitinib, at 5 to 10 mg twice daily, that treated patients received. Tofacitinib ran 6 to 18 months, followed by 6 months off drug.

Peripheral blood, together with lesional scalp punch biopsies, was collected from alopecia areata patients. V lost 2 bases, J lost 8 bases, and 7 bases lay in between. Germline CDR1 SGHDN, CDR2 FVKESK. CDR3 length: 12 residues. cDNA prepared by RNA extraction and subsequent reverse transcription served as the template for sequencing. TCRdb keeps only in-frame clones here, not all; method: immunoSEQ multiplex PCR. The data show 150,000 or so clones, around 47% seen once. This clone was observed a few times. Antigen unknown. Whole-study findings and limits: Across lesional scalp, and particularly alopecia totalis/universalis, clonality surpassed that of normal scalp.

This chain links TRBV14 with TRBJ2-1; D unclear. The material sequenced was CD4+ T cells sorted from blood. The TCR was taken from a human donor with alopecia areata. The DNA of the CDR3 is TGTGCCAGCAGCCAATCGGCTCATGAGCAGTTCTTC. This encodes CASSQSAHEQFF.